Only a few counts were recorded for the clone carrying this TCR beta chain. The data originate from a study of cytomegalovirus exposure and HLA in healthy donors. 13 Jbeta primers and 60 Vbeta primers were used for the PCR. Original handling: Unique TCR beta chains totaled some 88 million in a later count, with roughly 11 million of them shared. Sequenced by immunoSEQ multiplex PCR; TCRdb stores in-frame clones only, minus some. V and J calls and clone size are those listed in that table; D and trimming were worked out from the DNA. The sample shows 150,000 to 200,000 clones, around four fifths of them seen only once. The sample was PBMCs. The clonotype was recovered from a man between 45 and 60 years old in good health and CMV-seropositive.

In DNA, the CDR3 is TGTGCCATCAGTGAGTCCCTTACAGGGCCTAACTCCTACGAGCAGTACTTC. The encoded protein is CAISESLTGPNSYEQYF. The chain recombines TRBV10-3 with TRBJ2-7; tentative D call: TRBD1 (6 bases). The CDR3 spans 17 residues. Trimming removed 0 bases from V and 0 bases from J, with 15 bases in between. Germline loops: CDR1 ENHRY, CDR2 SYGVKD.